This record covers a single TCR beta chain. Antigen specificity is unknown. CDR1 and CDR2 (germline): LGHNT, FRNRAP. The CDR3 totals 13 residues. V was shortened by 3 bases and J by 4 bases, with 7 bases between the two germline ends. Profiled with immunoSEQ multiplex PCR; TCRdb holds only in-frame clones, not every one. This sample has some 120,000 clones, with 88% found just once. This specimen comes from a study of T cell responses to AZD1222 COVID-19 vaccine. Whole-study findings and limits: Epitopes outside B.1.351 and B.1.1.7 mutated regions reportedly drew nearly half of spike TCRs. No repertoire was sampled before or during the peak T cell response, only after it. There were mostly white British donors and more females than males, and clonal diversity was possibly underestimated. Researchers report vaccine-associated CD4 TCRs spanning spike, with dominance at 160-218 and 743-854.

The rearrangement joins TRBV12-5 to TRBJ2-1; no clear D gene. This sample comprised peripheral blood, obtained on day 0 of MenACWY control vaccination. The receptor was isolated from an adult in good health. CDR3 in DNA: TGTGCTAGTGGTTTTTCCCGATACAATGAGCAGTTCTTC. Protein sequence: CASGFSRYNEQFF.